This T cell receptor (beta chain) came from a study of T-cell memory formation after mild COVID-19. Study summary: TCR clusters mostly belonged to single donors. Whole-study results and caveats: Memory from before infection featured some responding clones, which suggests cross-reactive memory joined.

V gave up 0 bases and J gave up 8 bases, with 11 bases separating them. The CDR3 totals 14 residues. CDR1 is KGHSH, CDR2 LQKENI, per germline. Turning to this clonotype: The antigen remains unidentified.

The TCR alpha and TCR beta cDNA libraries, bearing sample barcodes and UMIs, were generated by 5'RACE using constant-segment primers. TCRdb independently ran MiXCR on the 5' RACE reads; one entry per CDR3 protein. Here the sample spans 360,000 or so distinct CDR3 sequences, 25% to 30% being singletons. The J gene is TRBJ2-1, the V gene TRBV18; D gene uncertain. This receptor was taken from an adult woman who had mild COVID-19 (a few samples of this study predate the infection). Cell type and time point are not known. Sequencing was performed on PBMCs or a T cell subset sorted from them (not recorded which). The CDR3 coding sequence is TGTGCCAGCTCACCACCGGTCGTAATCGATGAGCAGTTCTTC. Encoded protein: CASSPPVVIDEQFF.